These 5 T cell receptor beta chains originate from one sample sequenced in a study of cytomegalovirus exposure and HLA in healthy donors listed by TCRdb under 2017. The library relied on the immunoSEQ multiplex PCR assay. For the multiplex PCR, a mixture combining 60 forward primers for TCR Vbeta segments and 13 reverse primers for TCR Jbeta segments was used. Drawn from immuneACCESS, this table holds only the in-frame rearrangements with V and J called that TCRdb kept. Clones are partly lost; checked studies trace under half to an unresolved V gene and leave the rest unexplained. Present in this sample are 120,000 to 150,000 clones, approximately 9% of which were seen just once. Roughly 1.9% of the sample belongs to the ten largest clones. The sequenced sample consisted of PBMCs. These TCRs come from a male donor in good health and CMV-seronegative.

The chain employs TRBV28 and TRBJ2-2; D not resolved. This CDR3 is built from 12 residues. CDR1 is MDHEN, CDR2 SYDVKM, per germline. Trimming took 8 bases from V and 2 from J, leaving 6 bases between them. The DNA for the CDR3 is TGTGCCAGCTCTAAAAACACCGGGGAGCTGTTTTTT. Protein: CASSKNTGELFF. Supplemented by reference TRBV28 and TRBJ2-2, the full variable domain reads DVKVTQSSRYLVKRTGEKVFLECVQDMDHENMFWYRQDPGLGLRLIYFSYDVKMKEKGDIPEGYSVSREKKERFSLILESASTNQTSMYLCASSKNTGELFFGEGSRLTVL.

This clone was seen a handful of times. This CDR3 reads CASSSRQKETQYF. CDR3 coding DNA: TGTGCCAGCAGTTCCAGACAGAAAGAGACCCAGTACTTC. This chain joins TRBV28 and TRBJ2-5; the D gene is possibly TRBD1 (5 bases). This CDR3 is 13 amino acids long. V lost 4 bases and J 3 bases, leaving 9 bases between the germline ends. The germline CDR1 and CDR2 sequences are MDHEN and SYDVKM.

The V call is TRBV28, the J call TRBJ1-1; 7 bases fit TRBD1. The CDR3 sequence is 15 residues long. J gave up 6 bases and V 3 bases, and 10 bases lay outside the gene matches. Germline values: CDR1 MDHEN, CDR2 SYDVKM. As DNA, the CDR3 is TGTGCCAGCAGTTTTCCTACGACAGGGAGCGCTGAAGCTTTCTTT. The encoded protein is CASSFPTTGSAEAFF.

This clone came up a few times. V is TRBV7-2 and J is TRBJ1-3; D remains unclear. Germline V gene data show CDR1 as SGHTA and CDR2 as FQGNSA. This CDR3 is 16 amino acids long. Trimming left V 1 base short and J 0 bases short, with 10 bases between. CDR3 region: CASSLVAGNSGNTIYF. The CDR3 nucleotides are TGTGCCAGCAGCTTAGTGGCCGGGAACTCTGGAAACACCATATATTTT.

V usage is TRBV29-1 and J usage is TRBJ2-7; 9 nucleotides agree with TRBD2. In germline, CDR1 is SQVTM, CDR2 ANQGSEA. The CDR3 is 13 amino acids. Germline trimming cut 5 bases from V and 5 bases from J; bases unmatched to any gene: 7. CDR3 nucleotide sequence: TGCAGCGTTCTGCGGGGGGGCCCGAACGAGCAGTACTTC. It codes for CSVLRGGPNEQYF.